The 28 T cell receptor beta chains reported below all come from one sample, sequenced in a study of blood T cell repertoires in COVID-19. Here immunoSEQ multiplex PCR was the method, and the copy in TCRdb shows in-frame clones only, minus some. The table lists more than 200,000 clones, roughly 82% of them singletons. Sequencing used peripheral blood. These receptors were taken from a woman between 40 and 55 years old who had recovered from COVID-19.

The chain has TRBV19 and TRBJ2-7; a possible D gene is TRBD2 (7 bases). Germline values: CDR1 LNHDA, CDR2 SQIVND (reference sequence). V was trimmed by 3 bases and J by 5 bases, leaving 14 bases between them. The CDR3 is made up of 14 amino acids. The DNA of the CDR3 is TGTGCCAGTAGTATGGGGGGGCAAGTGGACGAGCAGTACTTC. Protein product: CASSMGGQVDEQYF.

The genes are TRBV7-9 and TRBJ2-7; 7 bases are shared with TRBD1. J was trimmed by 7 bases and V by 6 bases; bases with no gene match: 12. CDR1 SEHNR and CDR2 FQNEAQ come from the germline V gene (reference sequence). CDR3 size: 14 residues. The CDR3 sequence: CASSSDRVLGEQYF. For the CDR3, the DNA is TGTGCCAGCAGTTCTGACAGGGTACTAGGTGAGCAGTACTTC. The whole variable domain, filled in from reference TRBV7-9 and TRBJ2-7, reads DTGVSQNPRHKITKRGQNVTFRCDPISEHNRLYWYRQTLGQGPEFLTYFQNEAQLEKSRLLSDRFSAERPKGSFSTLEIQRTEQGDSAMYLCASSSDRVLGEQYFGPGTRLTVT.

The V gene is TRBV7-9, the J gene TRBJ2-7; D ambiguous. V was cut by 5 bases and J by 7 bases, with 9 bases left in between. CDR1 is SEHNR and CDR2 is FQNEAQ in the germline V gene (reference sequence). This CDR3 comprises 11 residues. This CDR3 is CASSPGREQYF. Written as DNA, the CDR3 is TGTGCCAGCAGCCCAGGTCGGGAGCAGTACTTC.

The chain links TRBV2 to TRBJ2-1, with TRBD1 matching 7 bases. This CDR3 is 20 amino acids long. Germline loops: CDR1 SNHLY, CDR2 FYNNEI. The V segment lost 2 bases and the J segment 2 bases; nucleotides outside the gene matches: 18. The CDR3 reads CASSELGGANEVGTYNEQFF. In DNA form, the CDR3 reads TGTGCCAGCAGTGAACTAGGGGGCGCAAATGAAGTCGGGACCTACAATGAGCAGTTCTTC. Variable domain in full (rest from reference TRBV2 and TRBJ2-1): EPEVTQTPSHQVTQMGQEVILRCVPISNHLYFYWYRQILGQKVEFLVSFYNNEISEKSEIFDDQFSVERPDGSNFTLKIRSTKLEDSAMYFCASSELGGANEVGTYNEQFFGPGTRLTVL.

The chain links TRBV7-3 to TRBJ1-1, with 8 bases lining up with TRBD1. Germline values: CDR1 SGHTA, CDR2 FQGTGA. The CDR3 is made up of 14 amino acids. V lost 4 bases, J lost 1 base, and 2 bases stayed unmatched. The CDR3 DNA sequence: TGTGCCAGCAGCTCCACAGGGGGGAACACTGAAGCTTTCTTT. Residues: CASSSTGGNTEAFF.

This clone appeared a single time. CDR3 DNA sequence: TGTGCCAGCAGCTTCAGACAGGGTCATGCTGGGAACACTGAAGCTTTCTTT. Translation: CASSFRQGHAGNTEAFF. The chain carries TRBV11-2 and TRBJ1-1, with TRBD1 matching 7 bases. CDR1 SGHAT and CDR2 FQNNGV come from the germline V gene. The trim removed 3 bases at V and 1 base at J, leaving 11 bases unmatched. The CDR3 totals 17 residues.

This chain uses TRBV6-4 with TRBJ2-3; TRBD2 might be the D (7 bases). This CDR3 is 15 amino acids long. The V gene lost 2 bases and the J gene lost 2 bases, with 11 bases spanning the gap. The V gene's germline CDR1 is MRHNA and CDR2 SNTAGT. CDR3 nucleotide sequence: TGTGCCAGCAGTGACCGTGGGGGGGCCACAGATACGCAGTATTTT. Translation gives CASSDRGGATDTQYF.

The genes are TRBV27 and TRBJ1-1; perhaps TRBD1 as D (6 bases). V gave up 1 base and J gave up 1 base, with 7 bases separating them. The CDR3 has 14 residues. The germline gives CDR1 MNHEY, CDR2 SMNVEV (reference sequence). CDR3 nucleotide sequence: TGTGCCAGCAGTTTATTGGGACAGAACACTGAAGCTTTCTTT. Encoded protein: CASSLLGQNTEAFF.

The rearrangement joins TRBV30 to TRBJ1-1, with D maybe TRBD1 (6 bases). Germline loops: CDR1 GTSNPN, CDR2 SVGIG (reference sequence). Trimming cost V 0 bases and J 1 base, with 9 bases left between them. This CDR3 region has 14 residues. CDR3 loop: CAWSVPGANTEAFF. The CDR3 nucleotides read TGTGCCTGGAGTGTACCAGGGGCGAACACTGAAGCTTTCTTT.

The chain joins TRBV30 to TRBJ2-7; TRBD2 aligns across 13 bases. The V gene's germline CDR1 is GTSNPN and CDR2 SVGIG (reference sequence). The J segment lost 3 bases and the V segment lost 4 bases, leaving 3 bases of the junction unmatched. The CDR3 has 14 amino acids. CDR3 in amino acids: CAWTRTSGSYEQYF. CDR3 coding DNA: TGTGCCTGGACGAGGACTAGCGGGAGCTACGAGCAGTACTTC.

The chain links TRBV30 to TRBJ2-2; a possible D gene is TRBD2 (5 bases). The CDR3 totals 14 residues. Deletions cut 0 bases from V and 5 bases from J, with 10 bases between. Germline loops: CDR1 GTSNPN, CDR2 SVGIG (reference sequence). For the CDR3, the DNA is TGTGCCTGGAGTGTACTACGGGGTACCGGGGAGCTGTTTTTT. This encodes CAWSVLRGTGELFF.

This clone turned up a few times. The CDR3 loop is CAWRNRASSGNTIYF. The CDR3 DNA reads as TGTGCCTGGAGAAACAGGGCGAGCTCTGGAAACACCATATATTTT. J is TRBJ1-3 and V is TRBV30; D is possibly TRBD1 (6 bases). V dropped 3 bases and J dropped 0 bases, with 12 bases sitting between them. The CDR3 is 15 amino acids. From germline, CDR1 is GTSNPN and CDR2 SVGIG (reference sequence).

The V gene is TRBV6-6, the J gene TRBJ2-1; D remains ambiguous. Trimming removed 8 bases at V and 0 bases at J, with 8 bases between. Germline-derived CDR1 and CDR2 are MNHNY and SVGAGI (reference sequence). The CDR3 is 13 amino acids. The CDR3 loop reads CASAVNSYNEQFF. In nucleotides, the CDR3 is TGTGCCAGCGCGGTGAACTCCTACAATGAGCAGTTCTTC.

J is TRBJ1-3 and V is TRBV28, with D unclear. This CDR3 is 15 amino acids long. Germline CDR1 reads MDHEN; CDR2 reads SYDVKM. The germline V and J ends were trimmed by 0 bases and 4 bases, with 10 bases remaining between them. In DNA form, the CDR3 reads TGTGCCAGCAGTTTATGGATCGAGGAAGGAAACACCATATATTTT. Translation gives CASSLWIEEGNTIYF.

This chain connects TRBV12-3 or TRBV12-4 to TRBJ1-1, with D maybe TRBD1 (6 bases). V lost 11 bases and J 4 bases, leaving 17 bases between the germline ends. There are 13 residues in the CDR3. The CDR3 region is CAGRARGGTEAFF. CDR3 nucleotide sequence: TGTGCCGGAAGGGCGAGGGGGGGCACTGAAGCTTTCTTT.

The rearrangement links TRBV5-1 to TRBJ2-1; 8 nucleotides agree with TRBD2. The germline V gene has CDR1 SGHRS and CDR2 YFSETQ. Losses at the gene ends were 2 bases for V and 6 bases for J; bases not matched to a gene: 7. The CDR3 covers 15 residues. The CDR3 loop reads CASSFRFGGANEQFF. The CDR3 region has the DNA TGCGCCAGCAGCTTCCGATTCGGGGGGGCCAATGAGCAGTTCTTC.

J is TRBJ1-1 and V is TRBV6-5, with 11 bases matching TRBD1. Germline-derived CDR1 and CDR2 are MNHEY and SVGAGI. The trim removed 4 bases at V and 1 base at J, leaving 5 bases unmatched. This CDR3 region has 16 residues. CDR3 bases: TGTGCCAGCAGTTTTGGACAGGGGGCTGGGAACACTGAAGCTTTCTTT. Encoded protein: CASSFGQGAGNTEAFF.

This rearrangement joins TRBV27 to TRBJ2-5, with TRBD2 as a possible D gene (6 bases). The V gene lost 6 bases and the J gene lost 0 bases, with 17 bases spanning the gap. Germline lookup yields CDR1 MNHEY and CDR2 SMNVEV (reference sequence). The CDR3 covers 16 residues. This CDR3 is CASRARLRDYQETQYF. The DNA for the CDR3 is TGTGCCAGCAGGGCGCGTCTCAGGGACTACCAAGAGACCCAGTACTTC.

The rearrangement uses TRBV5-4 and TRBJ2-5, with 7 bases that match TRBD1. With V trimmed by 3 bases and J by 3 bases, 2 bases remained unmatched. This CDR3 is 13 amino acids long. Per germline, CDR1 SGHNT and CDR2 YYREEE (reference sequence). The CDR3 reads CASSYDREETQYF. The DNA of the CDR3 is TGTGCCAGCAGCTACGACAGGGAAGAGACCCAGTACTTC.

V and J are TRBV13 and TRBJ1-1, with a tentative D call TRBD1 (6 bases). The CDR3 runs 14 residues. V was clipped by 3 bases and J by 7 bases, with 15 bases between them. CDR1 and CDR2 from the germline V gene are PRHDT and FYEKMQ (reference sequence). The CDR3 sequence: CASSFPRGGGEAFF. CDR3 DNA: TGTGCCAGCAGCTTCCCCCGGGGGGGCGGTGAAGCTTTCTTT. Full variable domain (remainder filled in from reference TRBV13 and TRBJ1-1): AAGVIQSPRHLIKEKRETATLKCYPIPRHDTVYWYQQGPGQDPQFLISFYEKMQSDKGSIPDRFSAQQFSDYHSELNMSSLELGDSALYFCASSFPRGGGEAFFGQGTRLTVV.

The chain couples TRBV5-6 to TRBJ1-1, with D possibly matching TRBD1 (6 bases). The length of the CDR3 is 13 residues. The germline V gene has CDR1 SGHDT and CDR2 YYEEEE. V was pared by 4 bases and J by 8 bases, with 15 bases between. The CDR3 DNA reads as TGTGCCAGCAGCCCAGGACAGCGCTACGAAGCTTTCTTT. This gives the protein CASSPGQRYEAFF.

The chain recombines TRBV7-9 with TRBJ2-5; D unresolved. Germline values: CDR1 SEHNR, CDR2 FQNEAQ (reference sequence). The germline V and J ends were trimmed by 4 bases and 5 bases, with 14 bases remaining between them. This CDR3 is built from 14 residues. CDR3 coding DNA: TGTGCCAGCAGCTCTAGTGTGGCTCTGGAGACCCAGTACTTC. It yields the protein CASSSSVALETQYF.

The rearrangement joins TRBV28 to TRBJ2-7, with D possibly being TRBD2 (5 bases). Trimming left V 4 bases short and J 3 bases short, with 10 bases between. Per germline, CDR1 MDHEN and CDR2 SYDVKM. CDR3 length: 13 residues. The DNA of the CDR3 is TGTGCCAGCAGTTCCGCGGGCTTCTACGAGCAGTACTTC. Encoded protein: CASSSAGFYEQYF. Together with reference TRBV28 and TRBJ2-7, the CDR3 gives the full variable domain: DVKVTQSSRYLVKRTGEKVFLECVQDMDHENMFWYRQDPGLGLRLIYFSYDVKMKEKGDIPEGYSVSREKKERFSLILESASTNQTSMYLCASSSAGFYEQYFGPGTRLTVT.

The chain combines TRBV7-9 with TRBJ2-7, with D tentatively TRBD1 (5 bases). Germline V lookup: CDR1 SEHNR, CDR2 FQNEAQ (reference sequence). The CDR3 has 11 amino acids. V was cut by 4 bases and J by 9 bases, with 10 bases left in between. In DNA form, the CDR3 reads TGTGCCAGCAGCTCTGACAGAGCGCAGTACTTC. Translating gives CASSSDRAQYF.

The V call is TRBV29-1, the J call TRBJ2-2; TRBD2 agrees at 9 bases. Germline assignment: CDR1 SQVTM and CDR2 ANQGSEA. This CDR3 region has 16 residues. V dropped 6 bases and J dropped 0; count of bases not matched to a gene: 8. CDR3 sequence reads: CSVDLAGETNTGELFF. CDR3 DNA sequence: TGCAGCGTAGATTTAGCGGGGGAAACGAACACCGGGGAGCTGTTTTTT.

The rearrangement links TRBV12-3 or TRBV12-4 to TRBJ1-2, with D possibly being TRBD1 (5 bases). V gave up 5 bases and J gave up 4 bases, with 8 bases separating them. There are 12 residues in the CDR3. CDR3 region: CASSPGSYGYTF. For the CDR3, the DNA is TGTGCCAGCAGTCCAGGGTCCTATGGCTACACCTTC.

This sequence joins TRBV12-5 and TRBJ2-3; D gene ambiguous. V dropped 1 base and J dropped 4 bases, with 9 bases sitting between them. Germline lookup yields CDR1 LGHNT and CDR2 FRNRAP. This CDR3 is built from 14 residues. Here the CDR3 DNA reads TGTGCTAGTGGTTTGGCCCTCTTCCCAGATACGCAGTATTTT. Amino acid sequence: CASGLALFPDTQYF.

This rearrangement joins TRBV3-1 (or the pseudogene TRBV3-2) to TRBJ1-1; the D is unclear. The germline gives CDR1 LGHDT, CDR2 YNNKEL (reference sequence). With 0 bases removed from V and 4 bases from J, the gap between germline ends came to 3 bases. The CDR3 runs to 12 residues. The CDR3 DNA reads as TGTGCCAGCAGCCAAGACCTCACTGAAGCTTTCTTT. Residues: CASSQDLTEAFF.